This T cell receptor (beta chain) emerged from a study of blood T cells in healthy people across ages. A second PCR of about 7 to 12 cycles used a sample-barcoded 5' primer and a J-beta primer mix. MiXCR, run by TCRdb on the 5' RACE reads, gives a single entry per CDR3 protein. The table includes around 1.7 million distinct CDR3 sequences, roughly 28% detected once. This clonotype was observed a few times. Trimming left V 4 bases short and J 6 bases short, with 12 bases between. Germline V CDR1 and CDR2: KGHDR, SFDVKD. The CDR3 contains 13 residues. This chain links TRBV24-1 with TRBJ2-7; D gene uncertain. The sequence came from a woman in her twenties or thirties in good health. Sequencing used blood. This CDR3 reads CATSESGSPEQYF. The CDR3 coding sequence is TGTGCCACCAGTGAATCCGGGTCCCCCGAGCAGTACTTC.